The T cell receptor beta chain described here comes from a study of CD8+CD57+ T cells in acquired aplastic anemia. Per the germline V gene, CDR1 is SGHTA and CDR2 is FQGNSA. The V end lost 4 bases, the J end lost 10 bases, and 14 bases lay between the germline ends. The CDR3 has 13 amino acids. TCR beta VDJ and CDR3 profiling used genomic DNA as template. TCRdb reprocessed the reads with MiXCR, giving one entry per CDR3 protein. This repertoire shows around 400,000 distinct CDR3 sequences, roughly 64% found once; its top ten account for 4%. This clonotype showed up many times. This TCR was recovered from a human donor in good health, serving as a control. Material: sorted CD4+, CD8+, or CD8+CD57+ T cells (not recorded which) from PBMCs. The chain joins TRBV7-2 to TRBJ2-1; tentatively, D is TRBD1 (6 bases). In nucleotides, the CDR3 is TGTGCCAGCAGCTACAGGGACGGTTGGGAGCAGTTCTTC. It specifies CASSYRDGWEQFF.